The 24 T cell receptor beta chains listed next were all sequenced from one sample in a study of OX40 agonist ivuxolimab in advanced cancers. The repertoire was sequenced with immunoSEQ multiplex PCR; TCRdb's copy has only in-frame clones and lacks some. The sample includes nearly 85,000 clones, about 86% of them seen just once. Sequencing used CD4+ or CD8+ T cells sorted from blood, obtained in a trial of the OX40 agonist ivuxolimab. The receptors come from an adult with an advanced solid tumor such as melanoma, head and neck, liver or kidney cancer.

This chain joins TRBV29-1 and TRBJ2-1; perhaps D is TRBD1 or TRBD2 (6 bases each). The CDR3 has 11 amino acids. The ends were cut back, 8 bases at V and 15 bases at J, with 20 bases in the middle. From germline, CDR1 is SQVTM and CDR2 ANQGSEA. CDR3 loop: CSSWGARNAFF. Here the CDR3 DNA reads TGCAGCTCGTGGGGGGCACGGAACGCGTTCTTC.

J is TRBJ2-5 and V is TRBV5-6; 10 bases fit TRBD1. This CDR3 has 14 residues. J lost 9 bases, V lost 4 bases, and 9 bases had no gene match. Germline V gene lookup returns CDR1 SGHDT and CDR2 YYEEEE. The DNA of the CDR3 is TGTGCCAGCAGCCAAATGACAGGGGGCCGGGCCCAGTACTTC. Amino acids: CASSQMTGGRAQYF.

V and J are TRBV7-9 and TRBJ1-4; D is unresolved. The germline V and J ends were trimmed by 4 bases and 0 bases, with 12 bases remaining between them. Germline loops: CDR1 SEHNR, CDR2 FQNEAQ (reference sequence). This CDR3 has 16 amino acids. The CDR3 reads CASSYRPGTTNEKLFF. The CDR3 region has the DNA TGTGCCAGCAGCTACCGGCCGGGTACAACTAATGAAAAACTGTTTTTT.

The CDR3 DNA follows: TGTGCCAGCAGTGAAGAGGGCCAGGTAGTTAACTATGGCTACACCTTC. Translating gives CASSEEGQVVNYGYTF. The rearrangement uses TRBV6-1 and TRBJ1-2; D is uncertain. CDR1 is MNHNS and CDR2 is SASEGT in the germline V gene. Trimming cost V 1 base and J 1 base, with 13 bases left between them. This CDR3 contains 16 residues.

V usage is TRBV10-2 and J usage is TRBJ2-1, with D hard to call. Trimming left V 4 bases short and J 1 base short, with 23 bases between. This CDR3 comprises 19 residues. Per the germline V gene, CDR1 is WSHSY and CDR2 is SAAADI. This CDR3 is CASSVSSEFWGSSYNEQFF. CDR3 DNA: TGCGCCAGCAGTGTATCGAGTGAGTTCTGGGGTAGTTCCTACAATGAGCAGTTCTTC.

CDR3 nucleotides: TGTGCCAGCAACTCACTCTCTGGAAACACCATATATTTT. The encoded protein is CASNSLSGNTIYF. The chain has TRBV14 and TRBJ1-3; D gene ambiguous. Germline assignment: CDR1 SGHDN and CDR2 FVKESK. The germline V and J ends were trimmed by 7 bases and 0 bases, with 7 bases remaining between them. This CDR3 is built from 13 residues.

The rearrangement uses TRBV7-9 and TRBJ2-1, with D possibly matching TRBD1 (5 bases). Trimming left V 5 bases short and J 5 bases short, with 13 bases between. This CDR3 spans 14 amino acids. CDR1 is SEHNR and CDR2 is FQNEAQ in the germline V gene (reference sequence). As DNA, the CDR3 is TGTGCCAGCAGCAACCGAGACAGCGACAATGAGCAGTTCTTC. Translating it yields CASSNRDSDNEQFF.

This chain links TRBV2 with TRBJ1-4, with 7 nucleotides matching TRBD1. The germline CDR1 and CDR2 sequences are SNHLY and FYNNEI. The CDR3 sequence is 15 residues long. Trimming at V came to 4 bases and at J to 4 bases, leaving 6 bases not matched to a gene. The CDR3: CASSGRGRSNEKLFF. As DNA, the CDR3 is TGTGCCAGCAGTGGTAGGGGGCGGAGTAATGAAAAACTGTTTTTT.

The CDR3 loop reads CASSSNLEGYYTDTQYF. As DNA, the CDR3 is TGTGCCAGCAGTTCAAATCTCGAGGGGTATTACACAGATACGCAGTATTTT. The chain employs TRBV27 and TRBJ2-3; the D gene could be TRBD1 or TRBD2 (5 bases each). Trimming removed 4 bases from V and 2 bases from J, with 19 bases in between. CDR1 is MNHEY and CDR2 is SMNVEV in the germline V gene (reference sequence). This CDR3 has 17 residues.

The V gene is TRBV29-1, the J gene TRBJ2-5; the D is unclear. Germline V gives CDR1 SQVTM, CDR2 ANQGSEA. Trimming took 4 bases from V and 2 from J, leaving 2 bases between them. This CDR3 comprises 10 residues. The CDR3 protein is CSVGQETQYF. CDR3 DNA sequence: TGCAGCGTTGGTCAAGAGACCCAGTACTTC.

V and J are TRBV19 and TRBJ1-1; D uncertain. Per germline, CDR1 LNHDA and CDR2 SQIVND (reference sequence). CDR3 length equals 11 residues. The germline V and J ends were trimmed by 8 bases and 2 bases, with 6 bases remaining between them. The DNA of the CDR3 is TGTGCCAGTTCCCTTAACACTGAAGCTTTCTTT. Translated, it gives CASSLNTEAFF.

The chain uses TRBV5-1 and TRBJ2-3; 11 nucleotides agree with TRBD2. The CDR3 runs 17 residues. The germline V gene encodes CDR1 SGHRS and CDR2 YFSETQ. Germline trimming cut 4 bases from V and 5 bases from J; bases unmatched to any gene: 12. CDR3 region: CASSPGASGGLGDTQYF. CDR3 nucleotides: TGCGCCAGCAGCCCCGGCGCTAGCGGGGGGCTGGGAGATACGCAGTATTTT. Using reference TRBV5-1 and TRBJ2-3 for the parts outside the CDR3, the full variable domain is KAGVTQTPRYLIKTRGQQVTLSCSPISGHRSVSWYQQTPGQGLQFLFEYFSETQRNKGNFPGRFSGRQFSNSRSEMNVSTLELGDSALYLCASSPGASGGLGDTQYFGPGTRLTVL.

The chain couples TRBV11-2 to TRBJ2-5, with D tentatively TRBD2 (6 bases). This CDR3 has 14 residues. V was trimmed by 2 bases and J by 5 bases, leaving 12 bases between them. Germline loops: CDR1 SGHAT, CDR2 FQNNGV. The CDR3 DNA sequence: TGTGCCAGCAGCTTAATAAGGGCGGGGGAGACCCAGTACTTC. Translation: CASSLIRAGETQYF.

This clone occurred once. The chain has TRBV6-1 and TRBJ2-7; D is uncertain. CDR3 size: 16 residues. The germline V gene has CDR1 MNHNS and CDR2 SASEGT. The ends were cut back, 4 bases at V and 2 bases at J, with 18 bases in the middle. DNA of the CDR3: TGTGCCAGCAGTGCAAGTCTGGCCGTCGTAGCCTACGAGCAGTACTTC. This translates into CASSASLAVVAYEQYF.

Regarding this clone: One end of the junction does not line up with germline, which may come from a read error. V gene TRBV7-9 combines with J gene TRBJ2-5; D is perhaps TRBD2 (6 bases). The CDR3 extends over 16 amino acids. The germline V gene encodes CDR1 SEHNR and CDR2 FQNEAQ (reference sequence). CDR3 sequence (DNA): TGTGCCAGCAGCTTAGGGCTAGCGATTAACCAGGAGACCCAGTACTTC. This sequence encodes CASSLGLAINQETQYF.

The chain carries TRBV27 and TRBJ2-3, with 8 bases fitting TRBD2. The length of the CDR3 is 16 residues. Losses at the gene ends were 6 bases for V and 0 bases for J; bases not matched to a gene: 8. Germline V lookup: CDR1 MNHEY, CDR2 SMNVEV (reference sequence). CDR3 sequence reads: CASRRTGGPSTDTQYF. CDR3 bases: TGTGCCAGCAGAAGAACGGGGGGGCCGAGCACAGATACGCAGTATTTT.

This clone has only one observation. The chain has TRBV4-2 and TRBJ2-3, with D possibly matching TRBD1 (5 bases). The CDR3 sequence is 14 residues long. Trimming pared 4 bases from V and 1 base from J, leaving 9 bases between. CDR1 LGHNA and CDR2 YNFKEQ come from the germline V gene. In DNA form, the CDR3 reads TGTGCCAGCAGCCCGGTAGGGGGCACAGATACGCAGTATTTT. Amino acid sequence: CASSPVGGTDTQYF.

The rearrangement links TRBV18 to TRBJ2-7; TRBD1 matches at 8 bases. CDR1 is KGHSH and CDR2 is LQKENI in the germline V gene. With 3 bases clipped from V and 3 bases from J, the junction kept 7 bases outside the gene matches. The CDR3 extends over 15 amino acids. CDR3: CASSPRGTGIYEQYF. CDR3 coding DNA: TGTGCCAGCTCACCCCGCGGGACAGGCATCTACGAGCAGTACTTC.

There are a few counts of this clone. The chain is built from TRBV6-6 and TRBJ1-2; possibly TRBD1 for D (5 bases). The CDR3 runs to 13 residues. The germline V gene has CDR1 MNHNY and CDR2 SVGAGI (reference sequence). V was pared by 2 bases and J by 3 bases, with 7 bases between. In DNA, the CDR3 is TGTGCCAGCAGTTACGAACAGGACTATGGCTACACCTTC. Protein: CASSYEQDYGYTF.

CDR3 DNA sequence: TGTGCCAGCAGCTTGGGACAGGTTCCCAGTTCCCATAGCAATCAGCCCCAGCATTTT. As protein: CASSLGQVPSSHSNQPQHF. The rearrangement joins TRBV5-4 to TRBJ1-5; D perhaps matches TRBD1 (6 bases). The germline gives CDR1 SGHNT, CDR2 YYREEE (reference sequence). This CDR3 region has 19 residues. V was shortened by 0 bases and J by 0 bases, with 19 bases between the two germline ends.

This chain joins TRBV5-1 and TRBJ2-4; no clear D gene. The CDR3 covers 14 residues. The ends were cut back, 0 bases at V and 9 bases at J, with 13 bases in the middle. CDR1 and CDR2 from the germline V gene are SGHRS and YFSETQ. DNA of the CDR3: TGCGCCAGCAGCTTGGGAGGTAATGAAGCCATTCAGTACTTC. This gives the protein CASSLGGNEAIQYF.

The chain is built from TRBV6-5 and TRBJ1-6; D might be TRBD1 (5 bases). V was trimmed by 2 bases and J by 10 bases, leaving 15 bases between them. Germline values: CDR1 MNHEY, CDR2 SVGAGI. The CDR3 covers 15 residues. CDR3 coding DNA: TGTGCCAGCAGTTACGACGGGGACCCCTTATCACCCCTCCACTTT. It specifies CASSYDGDPLSPLHF.

CDR3: CARAPQSYEQYF. The CDR3 nucleotides are TGTGCAAGGGCACCCCAGTCTTACGAGCAGTACTTC. V gene TRBV28 combines with J gene TRBJ2-7; unclear D gene. This CDR3 contains 12 residues. In germline, CDR1 is MDHEN, CDR2 SYDVKM.

V is TRBV6-6 and J is TRBJ2-7; D not certain. V dropped 3 bases and J dropped 6 bases, with 9 bases sitting between them. This CDR3 is built from 12 residues. Germline CDR1 is MNHNY and CDR2 is SVGAGI (reference sequence). The CDR3 spells CASSYPPSEQYF. The CDR3 coding sequence is TGTGCCAGCAGTTATCCCCCATCCGAGCAGTACTTC.